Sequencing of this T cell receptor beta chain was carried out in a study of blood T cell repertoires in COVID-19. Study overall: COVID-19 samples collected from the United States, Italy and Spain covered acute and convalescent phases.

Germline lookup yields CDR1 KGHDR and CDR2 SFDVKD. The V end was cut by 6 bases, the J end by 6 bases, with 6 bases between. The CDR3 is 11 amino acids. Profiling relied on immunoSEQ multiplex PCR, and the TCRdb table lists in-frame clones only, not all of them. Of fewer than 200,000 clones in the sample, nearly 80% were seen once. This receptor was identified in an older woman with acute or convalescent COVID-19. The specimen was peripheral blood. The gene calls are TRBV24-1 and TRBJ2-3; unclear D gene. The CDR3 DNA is TGTGCCACCAGTTTGGGCGATACGCAGTATTTT. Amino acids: CATSLGDTQYF.